This T cell receptor beta chain was recovered during a study of T cell responses to AZD1222 COVID-19 vaccine. General study points: All repertoire sampling was performed exclusively after the peak T cell response. At study baseline, merely several AZD1222 recipients were seropositive. In a largely white British group with more females than males, clonal diversity was possibly underestimated.

A remark on this clone: What it binds is unknown.

V was pared by 4 bases and J by 2 bases, with 16 bases between. The CDR3 contains 16 residues. Germline-derived CDR1 and CDR2 are MDHEN and SYDVKM. Method: immunoSEQ multiplex PCR; TCRdb's copy keeps in-frame clones and lacks some. The sample lists around 99,000 clones, around 92% occurring once. The V gene is TRBV28, the J gene TRBJ2-3; D is unclear. The sequenced sample was peripheral blood, obtained on day 0 of AZD1222 vaccination. This clonotype was sampled from an adult in good health. In DNA, the CDR3 is TGTGCCAGCAGTTCCCCGGTCTTACGTACCACAGATACGCAGTATTTT. Translating gives CASSSPVLRTTDTQYF.